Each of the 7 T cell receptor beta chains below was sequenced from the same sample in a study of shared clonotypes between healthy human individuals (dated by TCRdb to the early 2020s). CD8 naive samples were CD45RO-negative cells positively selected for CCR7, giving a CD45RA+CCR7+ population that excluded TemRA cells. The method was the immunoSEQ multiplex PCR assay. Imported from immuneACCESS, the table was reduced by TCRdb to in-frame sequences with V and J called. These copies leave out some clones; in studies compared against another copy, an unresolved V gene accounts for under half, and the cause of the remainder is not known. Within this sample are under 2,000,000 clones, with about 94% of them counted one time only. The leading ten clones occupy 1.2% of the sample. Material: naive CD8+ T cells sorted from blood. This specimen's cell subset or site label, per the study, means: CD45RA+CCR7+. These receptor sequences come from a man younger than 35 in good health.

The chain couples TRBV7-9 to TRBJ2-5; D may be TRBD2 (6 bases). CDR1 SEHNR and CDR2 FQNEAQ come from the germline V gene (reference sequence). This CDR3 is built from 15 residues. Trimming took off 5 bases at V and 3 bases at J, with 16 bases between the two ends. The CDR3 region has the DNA TGTGCCAGCAGCACGCCCCGGGACTCGAAAGAGACCCAGTACTTC. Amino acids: CASSTPRDSKETQYF.

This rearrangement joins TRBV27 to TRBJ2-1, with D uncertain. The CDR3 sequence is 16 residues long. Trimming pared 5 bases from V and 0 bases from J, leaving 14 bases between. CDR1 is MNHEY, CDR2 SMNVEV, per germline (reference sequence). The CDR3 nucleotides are TGTGCCAGCAGTCTTGCAGGCCCACTCTCCTACAATGAGCAGTTCTTC. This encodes CASSLAGPLSYNEQFF.

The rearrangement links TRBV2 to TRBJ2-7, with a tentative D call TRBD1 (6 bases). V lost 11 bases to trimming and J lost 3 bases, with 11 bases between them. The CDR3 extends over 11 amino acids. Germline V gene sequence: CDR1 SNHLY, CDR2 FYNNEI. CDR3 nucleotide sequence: TGTGCCTCAGAACAGGGCTACGAGCAGTACTTC. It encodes CASEQGYEQYF.

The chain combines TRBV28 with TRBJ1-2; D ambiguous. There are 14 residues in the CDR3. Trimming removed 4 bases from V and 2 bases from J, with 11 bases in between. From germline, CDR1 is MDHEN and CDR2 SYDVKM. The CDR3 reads CASSSEIDNYGYTF. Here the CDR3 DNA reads TGTGCCAGCAGTTCTGAGATAGACAACTATGGCTACACCTTC.

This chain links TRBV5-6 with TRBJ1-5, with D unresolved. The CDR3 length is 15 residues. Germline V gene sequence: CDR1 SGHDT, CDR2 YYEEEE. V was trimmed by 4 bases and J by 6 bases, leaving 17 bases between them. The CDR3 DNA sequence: TGTGCCAGCAGCCGCTCTGGACGGCTCGCTCAGCCCCAGCATTTT. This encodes CASSRSGRLAQPQHF. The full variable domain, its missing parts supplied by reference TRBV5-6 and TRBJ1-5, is DAGVTQSPTHLIKTRGQQVTLRCSPKSGHDTVSWYQQALGQGPQFIFQYYEEEERQRGNFPDRFSGHQFPNYSSELNVNALLLGDSALYLCASSRSGRLAQPQHFGDGTRLSIL.

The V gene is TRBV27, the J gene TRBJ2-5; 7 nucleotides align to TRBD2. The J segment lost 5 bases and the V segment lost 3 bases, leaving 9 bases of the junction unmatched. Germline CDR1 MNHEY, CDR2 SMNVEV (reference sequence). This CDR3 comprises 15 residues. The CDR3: CASSFSSTSRETQYF. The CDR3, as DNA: TGTGCCAGCAGTTTCTCCTCGACTAGCCGGGAGACCCAGTACTTC.

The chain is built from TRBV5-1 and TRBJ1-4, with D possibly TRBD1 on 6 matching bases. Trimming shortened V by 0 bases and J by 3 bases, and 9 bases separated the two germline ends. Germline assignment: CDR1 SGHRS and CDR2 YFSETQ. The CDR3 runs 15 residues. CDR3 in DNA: TGCGCCAGCAGCTTGGTACAGGGCCCTAATGAAAAACTGTTTTTT. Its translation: CASSLVQGPNEKLFF.